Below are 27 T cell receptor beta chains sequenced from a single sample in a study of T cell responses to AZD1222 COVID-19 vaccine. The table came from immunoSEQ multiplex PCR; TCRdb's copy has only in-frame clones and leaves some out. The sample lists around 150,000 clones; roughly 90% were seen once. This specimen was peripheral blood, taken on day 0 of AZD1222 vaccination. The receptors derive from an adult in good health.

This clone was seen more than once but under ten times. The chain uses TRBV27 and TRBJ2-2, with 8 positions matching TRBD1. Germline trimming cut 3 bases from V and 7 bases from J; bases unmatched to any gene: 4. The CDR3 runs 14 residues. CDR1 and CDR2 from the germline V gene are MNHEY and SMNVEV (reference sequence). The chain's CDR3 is CASSLWTGNGELFF. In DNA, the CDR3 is TGTGCCAGCAGTTTGTGGACAGGGAACGGGGAGCTGTTTTTT.

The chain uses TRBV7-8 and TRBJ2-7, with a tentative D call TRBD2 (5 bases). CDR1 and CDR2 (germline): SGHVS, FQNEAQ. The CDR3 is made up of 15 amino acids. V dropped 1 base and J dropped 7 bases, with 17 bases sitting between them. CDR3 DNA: TGTGCCAGCAGCTTAGGCGGGCACCCTACTACAGAGCAGTACTTC. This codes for CASSLGGHPTTEQYF.

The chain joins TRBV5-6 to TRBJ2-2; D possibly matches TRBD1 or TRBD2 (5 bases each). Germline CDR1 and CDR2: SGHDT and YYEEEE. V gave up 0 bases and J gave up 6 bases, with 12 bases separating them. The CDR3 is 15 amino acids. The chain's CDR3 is CASSLAGQGAGELFF. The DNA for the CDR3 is TGTGCCAGCAGCTTGGCCGGGCAGGGAGCCGGGGAGCTGTTTTTT.

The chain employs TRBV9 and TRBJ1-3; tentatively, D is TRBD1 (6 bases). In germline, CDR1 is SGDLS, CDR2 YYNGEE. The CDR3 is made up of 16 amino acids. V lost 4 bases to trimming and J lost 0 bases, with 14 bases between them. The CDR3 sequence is CASSTLGQSSGNTIYF. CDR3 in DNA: TGTGCCAGCAGCACCCTCGGACAGAGCTCTGGAAACACCATATATTTT.

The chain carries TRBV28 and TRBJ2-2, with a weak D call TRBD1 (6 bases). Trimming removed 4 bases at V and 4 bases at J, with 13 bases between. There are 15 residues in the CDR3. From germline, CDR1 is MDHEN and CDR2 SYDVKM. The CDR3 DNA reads TGTGCCAGCAGTTCCTCAGGGGACGCCACCGGGGAGCTGTTTTTT. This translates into CASSSSGDATGELFF.

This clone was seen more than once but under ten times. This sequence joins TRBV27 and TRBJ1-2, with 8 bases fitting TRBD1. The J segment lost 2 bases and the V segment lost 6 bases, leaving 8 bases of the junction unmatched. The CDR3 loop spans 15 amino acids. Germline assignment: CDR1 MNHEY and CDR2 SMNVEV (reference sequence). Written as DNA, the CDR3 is TGTGCCAGCAGAGCAGACAGGGGATGGAACTATGGCTACACCTTC. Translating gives CASRADRGWNYGYTF.

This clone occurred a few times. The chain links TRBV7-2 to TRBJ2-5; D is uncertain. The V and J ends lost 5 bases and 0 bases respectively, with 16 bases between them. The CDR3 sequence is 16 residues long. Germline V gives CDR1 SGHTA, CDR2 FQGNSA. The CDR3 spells CASSGRVSSNQETQYF. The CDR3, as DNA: TGTGCCAGCAGCGGCCGGGTCTCCTCCAACCAAGAGACCCAGTACTTC. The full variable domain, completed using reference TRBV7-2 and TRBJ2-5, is GAGVSQSPSNKVTEKGKDVELRCDPISGHTALYWYRQSLGQGLEFLIYFQGNSAPDKSGLPSDRFSAERTGGSVSTLTIQRTQQEDSAVYLCASSGRVSSNQETQYFGPGTRLLVL.

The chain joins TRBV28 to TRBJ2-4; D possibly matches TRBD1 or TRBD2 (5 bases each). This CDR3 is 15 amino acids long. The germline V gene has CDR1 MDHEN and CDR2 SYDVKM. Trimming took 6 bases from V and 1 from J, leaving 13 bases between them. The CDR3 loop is CASSSAWGAKNIQYF. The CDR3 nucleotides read TGTGCCAGCAGCTCAGCCTGGGGGGCCAAAAACATTCAGTACTTC.

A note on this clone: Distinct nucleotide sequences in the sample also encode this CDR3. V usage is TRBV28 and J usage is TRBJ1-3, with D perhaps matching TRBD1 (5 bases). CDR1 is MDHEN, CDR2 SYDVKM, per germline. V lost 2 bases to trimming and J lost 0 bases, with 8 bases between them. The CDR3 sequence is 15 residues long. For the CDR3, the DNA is TGTGCCAGCAGTTTAGGGGGTAGCTCTGGAAACACCATATATTTT. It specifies CASSLGGSSGNTIYF.

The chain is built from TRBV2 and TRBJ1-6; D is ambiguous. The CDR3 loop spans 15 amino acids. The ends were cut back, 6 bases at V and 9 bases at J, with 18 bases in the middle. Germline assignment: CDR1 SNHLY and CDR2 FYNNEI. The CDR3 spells CASSPEPEAGSPLHF. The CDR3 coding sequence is TGTGCCAGCAGCCCCGAACCCGAAGCGGGTTCACCCCTCCACTTT.

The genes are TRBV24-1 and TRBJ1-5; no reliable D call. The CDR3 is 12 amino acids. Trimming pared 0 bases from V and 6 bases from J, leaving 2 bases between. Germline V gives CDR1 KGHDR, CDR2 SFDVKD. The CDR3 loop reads CATSDLGQPQHF. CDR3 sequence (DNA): TGTGCCACCAGTGATTTGGGTCAGCCCCAGCATTTT.

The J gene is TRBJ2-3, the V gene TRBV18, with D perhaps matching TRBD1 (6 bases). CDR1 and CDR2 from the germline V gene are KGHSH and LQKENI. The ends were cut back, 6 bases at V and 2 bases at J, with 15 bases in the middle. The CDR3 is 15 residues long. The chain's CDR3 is CASSRTAAITDTQYF. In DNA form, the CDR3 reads TGTGCCAGCTCGCGGACAGCAGCCATCACAGATACGCAGTATTTT.

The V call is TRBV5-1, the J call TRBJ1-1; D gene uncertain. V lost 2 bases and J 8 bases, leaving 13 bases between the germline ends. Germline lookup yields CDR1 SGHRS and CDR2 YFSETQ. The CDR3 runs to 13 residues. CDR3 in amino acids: CASSFKGEGEAFF. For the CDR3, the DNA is TGCGCCAGCAGCTTCAAAGGAGAAGGAGAAGCTTTCTTT.

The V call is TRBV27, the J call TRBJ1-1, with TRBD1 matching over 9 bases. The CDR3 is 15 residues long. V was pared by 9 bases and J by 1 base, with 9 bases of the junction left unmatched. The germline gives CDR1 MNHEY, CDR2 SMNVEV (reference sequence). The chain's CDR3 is CASLGRDRENTEAFF. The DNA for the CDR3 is TGTGCCAGTCTAGGCAGGGACAGGGAGAACACTGAAGCTTTCTTT.

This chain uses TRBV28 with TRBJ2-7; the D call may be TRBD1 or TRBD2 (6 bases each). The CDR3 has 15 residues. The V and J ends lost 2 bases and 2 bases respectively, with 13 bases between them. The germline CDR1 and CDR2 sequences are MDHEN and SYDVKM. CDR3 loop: CASSLRGAGAYEQYF. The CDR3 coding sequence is TGTGCCAGCAGTTTAAGGGGGGCAGGGGCCTACGAGCAGTACTTC.

The CDR3 sequence is CASSEVSGGNYEQYF. CDR3 coding DNA: TGTGCCAGCAGTGAAGTATCCGGGGGCAACTACGAGCAGTACTTC. The J gene is TRBJ2-7, the V gene TRBV6-1; D is tentatively TRBD1 or TRBD2 (6 bases each). Trimming removed 1 base from V and 3 bases from J, with 13 bases in between. The V gene's germline CDR1 is MNHNS and CDR2 SASEGT. CDR3 length: 15 amino acids.

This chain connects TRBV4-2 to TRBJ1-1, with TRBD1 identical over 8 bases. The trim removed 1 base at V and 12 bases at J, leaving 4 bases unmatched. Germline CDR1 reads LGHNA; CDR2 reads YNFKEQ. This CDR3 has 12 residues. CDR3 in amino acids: CASSQGTGSTFF. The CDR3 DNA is TGTGCCAGCAGCCAAGGGACAGGGTCTACTTTCTTT.

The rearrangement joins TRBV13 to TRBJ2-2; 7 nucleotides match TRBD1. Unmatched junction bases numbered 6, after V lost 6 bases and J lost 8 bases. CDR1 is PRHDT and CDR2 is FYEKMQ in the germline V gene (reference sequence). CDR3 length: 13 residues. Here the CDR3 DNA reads TGTGCCAGCAGGGTCAGGGGGAAAGGGGAGCTGTTTTTT. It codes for CASRVRGKGELFF.

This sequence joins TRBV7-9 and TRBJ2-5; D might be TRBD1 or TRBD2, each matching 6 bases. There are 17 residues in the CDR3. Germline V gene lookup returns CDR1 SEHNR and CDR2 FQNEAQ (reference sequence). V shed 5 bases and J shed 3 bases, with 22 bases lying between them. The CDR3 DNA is TGTGCCAGCAGCCCCTACGGGGGCCAGGGGATAAAAGAGACCCAGTACTTC. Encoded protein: CASSPYGGQGIKETQYF. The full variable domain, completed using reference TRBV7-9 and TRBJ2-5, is DTGVSQNPRHKITKRGQNVTFRCDPISEHNRLYWYRQTLGQGPEFLTYFQNEAQLEKSRLLSDRFSAERPKGSFSTLEIQRTEQGDSAMYLCASSPYGGQGIKETQYFGPGTRLLVL.

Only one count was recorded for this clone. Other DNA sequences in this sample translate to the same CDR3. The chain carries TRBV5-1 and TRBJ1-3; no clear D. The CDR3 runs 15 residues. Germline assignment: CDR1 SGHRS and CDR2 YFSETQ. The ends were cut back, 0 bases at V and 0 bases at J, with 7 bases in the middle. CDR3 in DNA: TGCGCCAGCAGCTTGGCAGGCTCCTCTGGAAACACCATATATTTT. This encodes CASSLAGSSGNTIYF. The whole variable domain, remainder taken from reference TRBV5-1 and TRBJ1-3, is KAGVTQTPRYLIKTRGQQVTLSCSPISGHRSVSWYQQTPGQGLQFLFEYFSETQRNKGNFPGRFSGRQFSNSRSEMNVSTLELGDSALYLCASSLAGSSGNTIYFGEGSWLTVV.

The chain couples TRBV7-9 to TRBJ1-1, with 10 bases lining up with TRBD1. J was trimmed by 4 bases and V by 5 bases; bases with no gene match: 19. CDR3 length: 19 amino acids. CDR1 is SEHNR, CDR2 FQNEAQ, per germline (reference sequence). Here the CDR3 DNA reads TGTGCCAGCAGCCCCCCAAAAGGGACAGGGGAGGGAGGAGGCACTGAAGCTTTCTTT. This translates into CASSPPKGTGEGGGTEAFF.

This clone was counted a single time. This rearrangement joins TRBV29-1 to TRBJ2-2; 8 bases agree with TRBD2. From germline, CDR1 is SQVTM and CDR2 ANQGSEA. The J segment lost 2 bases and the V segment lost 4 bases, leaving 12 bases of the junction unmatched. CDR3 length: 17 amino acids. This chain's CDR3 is CSVVAFVGLANTGELFF. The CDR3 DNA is TGCAGCGTTGTAGCTTTTGTAGGACTAGCTAACACCGGGGAGCTGTTTTTT.

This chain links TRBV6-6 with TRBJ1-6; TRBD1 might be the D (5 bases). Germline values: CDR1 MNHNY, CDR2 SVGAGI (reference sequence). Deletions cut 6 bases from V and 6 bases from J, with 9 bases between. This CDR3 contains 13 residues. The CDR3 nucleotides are TGTGCCAGCAGGCTAAGGGGTAATTCACCCCTCCACTTT. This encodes CASRLRGNSPLHF.

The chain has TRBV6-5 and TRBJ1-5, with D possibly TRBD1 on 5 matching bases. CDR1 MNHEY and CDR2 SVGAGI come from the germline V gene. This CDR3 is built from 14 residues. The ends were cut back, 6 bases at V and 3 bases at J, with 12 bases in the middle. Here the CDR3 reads CASSPRQINQPQHF. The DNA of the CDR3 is TGTGCCAGCAGCCCCAGACAGATCAATCAGCCCCAGCATTTT.

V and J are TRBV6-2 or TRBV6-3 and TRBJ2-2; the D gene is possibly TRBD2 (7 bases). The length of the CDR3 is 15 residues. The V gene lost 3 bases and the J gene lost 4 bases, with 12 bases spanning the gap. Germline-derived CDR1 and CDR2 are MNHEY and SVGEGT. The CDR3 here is CASSYGGASTGELFF. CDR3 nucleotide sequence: TGTGCCAGCAGTTATGGGGGGGCGAGCACCGGGGAGCTGTTTTTT.

CDR3 sequence (DNA): TGTGCCAGCAGTGGATTCAGCACAGGGGGCTTACGCACAGATACGCAGTATTTT. Translated, it gives CASSGFSTGGLRTDTQYF. The V gene is TRBV2, the J gene TRBJ2-3; 9 bases agree with TRBD1. Looked up from germline, CDR1 is SNHLY and CDR2 is FYNNEI. With V trimmed by 4 bases and J by 1 base, 12 bases remained unmatched. The CDR3 is 18 amino acids.

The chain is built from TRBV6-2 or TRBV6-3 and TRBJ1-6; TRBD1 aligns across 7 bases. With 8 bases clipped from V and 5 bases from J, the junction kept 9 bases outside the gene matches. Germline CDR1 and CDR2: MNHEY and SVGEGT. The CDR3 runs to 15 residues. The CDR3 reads CASCPGQVHNSPLHF. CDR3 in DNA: TGTGCCAGCTGCCCCGGACAGGTCCATAATTCACCCCTCCACTTT.